This T cell receptor beta chain derives from a study of T cell responses to AZD1222 COVID-19 vaccine. Concerning this clone itself: What it recognizes is unknown.

Method: immunoSEQ multiplex PCR; TCRdb's copy keeps in-frame clones and lacks some. This sample has about 140,000 clones; 80% to 90% occur once, and the top ten carry approximately 3.5%. The CDR3 covers 14 residues. Germline V gene sequence: CDR1 SGHRS, CDR2 YFSETQ. The V end lost 1 base, the J end lost 5 bases, and 9 bases lay between the germline ends. General study results and limits: Reportedly, nearly half the spike-specific TCRs target unmutated variant regions.

The chain recombines TRBV5-1 with TRBJ1-4; D gene unclear. This TCR derives from an adult in good health. Sequencing used peripheral blood, obtained on day 0 of AZD1222 vaccination. In DNA form, the CDR3 reads TGCGCCAGCAGCTTGAGTCTAGGCAATGAAAAACTGTTTTTT. Protein sequence: CASSLSLGNEKLFF. The full variable domain, with the rest looked up from reference TRBV5-1 and TRBJ1-4, is KAGVTQTPRYLIKTRGQQVTLSCSPISGHRSVSWYQQTPGQGLQFLFEYFSETQRNKGNFPGRFSGRQFSNSRSEMNVSTLELGDSALYLCASSLSLGNEKLFFGSGTQLSVL.